The clone carrying this T cell receptor beta chain occurred a few times. The record originates from a study of identical twins. The length of the CDR3 is 16 residues. J was trimmed by 2 bases and V by 5 bases; bases with no gene match: 9. The germline gives CDR1 LGHNA, CDR2 YSLEER. It was template switching that added a universal primer site, and there were unique molecular identifiers on the cDNA. TCRdb used MiXCR to reprocess the 5' RACE reads, holding one entry per CDR3 protein. The data contain around 690,000 distinct CDR3 sequences, around 20% of them singletons. These records were also assigned to another study, of T cells expressing NK-cell markers. That publication notes: Within several experiments, an anti-gamma-delta TCR antibody kept the sorting limited to alpha-beta TCR T cells. A range of roughly 1.0-8% of CD8+ T cells consisted of dominant NKG2C+ clonotypes in more than five donors.

The chain employs TRBV4-3 and TRBJ2-7; 10 bases agree with TRBD2. This receptor was identified in a young woman in good health. The sequenced sample was PBMCs. The CDR3 loop is CASSEQLAGGPYEQYF. The CDR3 bases are TGCGCCAGCAGCGAACAATTAGCGGGAGGCCCCTACGAGCAGTACTTC.